These T cell receptor beta chains were read from a single sample in a study of PD-1 blockade in mismatch repair-deficient tumors. Generated by immunoSEQ multiplex PCR, the TCRdb table keeps only in-frame clones and is missing some. The sample has about 130,000 clones; about nine tenths are singletons. The sample consisted of peripheral blood, taken approximately 69 weeks after starting pembrolizumab. These receptor sequences come from an adult with mismatch repair-deficient cancer. Both conserved end residues are part of each CDR3. Fields, in order: D gene, J gene, V gene, clone size, CDR3 DNA, CDR3 protein. A D gene is named only where the DNA matches it firmly. Clone sizes are given selectively: once, few, many, or a class where the clone is expanded.

-,TRBJ1-2,TRBV7-9,-,TGTGCCAGCAGCTTAGGTGGCGCTCGCACAGGGAGGAATGGCTACACCTTC,CASSLGGARTGRNGYTF
-,TRBJ2-3,TRBV6-6,-,TGTGCCAGCAGTACGAAGGGGGTATTCACAGATACGCAGTATTTT,CASSTKGVFTDTQYF
TRBD2,TRBJ2-1,TRBV28,once,TGTGCCAGCAGTTCCGGGACTACCTACAATGAGCAGTTCTTC,CASSSGTTYNEQFF
TRBD1,TRBJ2-3,TRBV4-3,once,TGCGCCAGCAGCCCTCGGACAGGGTTTGTTACGCAGTATTTT,CASSPRTGFVTQYF
-,TRBJ1-1,TRBV5-1,-,TGCGCCAGCAGCGTCCGGGACCGGCCCATGAACACTGAAGCTTTCTTT,CASSVRDRPMNTEAFF
-,TRBJ2-7,TRBV4-1,-,TGCGCCAGCAGCCAAGGAACGACAGGCTGGGAGCAGTACTTC,CASSQGTTGWEQYF
-,TRBJ2-3,TRBV30,-,TGTGCCCGACAGTCCACAGATACGCAGTATTTT,CARQSTDTQYF
TRBD1,TRBJ2-7,TRBV27,-,TGTGCCAGCAGTTCCCCCGGGACAGGGGACTACGAGCAGTACTTC,CASSSPGTGDYEQYF
TRBD2,TRBJ2-2,TRBV13,-,TGTGCCAGCAGCCCCGGGACTAGCGGGGTCACCGGGGAGCTGTTTTTT,CASSPGTSGVTGELFF
TRBD1,TRBJ1-5,TRBV6-4,-,TGTGCCAGCAGCAGCGGGACAGATCAGCCCCAGCATTTT,CASSSGTDQPQHF
TRBD2,TRBJ2-7,TRBV14,-,TGTGCCAGCAGCCAAGTCACGGGGGGGGGACCGACTATATTC,CASSQVTGGGPTIF
TRBD2,TRBJ2-3,TRBV7-9,-,TGTGCCAGCAGCCAGACGAGACTAGCAGCAGATACGCAGTATTTT,CASSQTRLAADTQYF
TRBD1,TRBJ1-2,TRBV11-2,-,TGTGCCAGCAGCTTATCCTCCCTCCAGGGGGCCAACTATGGCTACACCTTC,CASSLSSLQGANYGYTF
TRBD2,TRBJ2-1,TRBV4-1,-,TGCGCCAGCAGCCACAGGGGACTAGCGGGAGTCGCTGAGCAGTTCTTC,CASSHRGLAGVAEQFF
-,TRBJ1-1,TRBV19,-,TGTGCCAGTAGTATCGGAGTCACTGAAGCTTTCTTT,CASSIGVTEAFF
TRBD1,TRBJ2-6,TRBV19,-,TGTGCCAGTAGCAGGGGGTCTGGGGCCAACGTCCTGACTTTC,CASSRGSGANVLTF
-,TRBJ2-7,TRBV5-6,-,TGTGCCAGCAGCCCCGGCGGGAACGAGCAGTACTTC,CASSPGGNEQYF
TRBD1,TRBJ1-1,TRBV6-1,-,TGTGCCAGCAGTGACAGGGGGGGCACTGAAGCTTTCTTT,CASSDRGGTEAFF
-,TRBJ1-1,TRBV5-1,-,TGCGCCAGCAGCTTGGCAGGGCGGCGCGACACTGAAGCTTTCTTT,CASSLAGRRDTEAFF
TRBD1,TRBJ2-3,TRBV27,-,TGTGCCAGCAGTTTATCCGGGACAGGAGTACACACAGATACGCAGTATTTT,CASSLSGTGVHTDTQYF
-,TRBJ1-5,TRBV5-1,-,TGCGCCAGCAGCCCCGGGCCGGGACCGGGGGGGCCCCAGCATTTT,CASSPGPGPGGPQHF
-,TRBJ2-5,TRBV29-1,-,TGCAGCGTCTGGGGAGGCGGGTTACAAGAGACCCAGTACTTC,CSVWGGGLQETQYF
-,TRBJ2-1,TRBV30,once,TGTGCCTGGAGTGTTTCAGACTACAATGAGCAGTTCTTC,CAWSVSDYNEQFF
TRBD1,TRBJ2-7,TRBV27,-,TGTGCCAGCAGTTTATCGAACAGACAGGGGCTCGAGCAGTACTTC,CASSLSNRQGLEQYF
-,TRBJ1-2,TRBV6-1,medium-sized,TGTGCCAGCAGTGAAGCCCCTACCGCACAGCCGGATGGCTACACCTTC,CASSEAPTAQPDGYTF
-,TRBJ2-7,TRBV28,once,TGTGCCAGCAGTCCGCGTGGTGCGGGCGGTGGATTGGACGAGCAGTACTTC,CASSPRGAGGGLDEQYF
TRBD2,TRBJ2-5,TRBV9,-,TGTGCCAGCAGCGTAGGACTAGCGGATTCCCAAGAGACCCAGTACTTC,CASSVGLADSQETQYF
-,TRBJ2-7,TRBV29-1,-,TGCAGCGTTGGGGGTAGCACCTACGAGCAGTACTTC,CSVGGSTYEQYF
-,TRBJ1-2,TRBV7-2,-,TGTGCCAGCAGCTCCCAGGTTAGGGACTATGGCTACACCTTC,CASSSQVRDYGYTF
TRBD1,TRBJ1-3,TRBV15,-,TGTGCCACCAGAAAAGGGGGCAACTCTGGAAACACCATATATTTT,CATRKGGNSGNTIYF
TRBD1,TRBJ2-7,TRBV9,-,TGTGCCAGCAGCCTTACAGGGGTTCCCTCCTACGAGCAGTACTTC,CASSLTGVPSYEQYF
-,TRBJ1-1,TRBV29-1,once,TGCAGCGTTTCCCACCACCCGACAGAGAGAGTCACTGAAGCTTTCTTT,CSVSHHPTERVTEAFF
TRBD2,TRBJ2-1,TRBV5-1,once,TGCGCCAGCAGCTCCCCTGCAGCGGGAGGGCCTTCCTACAATGAGCAGTTCTTC,CASSSPAAGGPSYNEQFF
-,TRBJ2-7,TRBV6-1,-,TGTGCCAGCAGTGAACCAGGGGTAGGATACGAGCAGTACTTC,CASSEPGVGYEQYF
-,TRBJ2-1,TRBV7-9,-,TGTGCCAGCAGCTTAGCGGGAGGTTACAATGAGCAGTTCTTC,CASSLAGGYNEQFF
-,TRBJ2-7,TRBV27,few,TGTGCCAGCAGCCTCAGGGGAGGCTACGAGCAGTACTTC,CASSLRGGYEQYF
TRBD2,TRBJ2-3,TRBV7-2,-,TGTGCCAGCAGCTTTCAAGCGGGACCAGATACGCAGTATTTT,CASSFQAGPDTQYF
-,TRBJ1-2,TRBV5-1,-,TGCGCCAGCAGCTTGGTGGGGCAGAACTATGGCTACACCTTC,CASSLVGQNYGYTF
TRBD2,TRBJ2-1,TRBV14,-,TGTGCCAGCAGCCAAGAGTTGGGACTAGCGGGAGGGGACAATGAGCAGTTCTTC,CASSQELGLAGGDNEQFF
-,TRBJ1-3,TRBV9,-,TGTGCCAGCAGCGTAGCAGGCGCGTCTGGAAACACCATATATTTT,CASSVAGASGNTIYF
TRBD1,TRBJ2-2,TRBV27,-,TGTGCCAGCAGTCCCCGGGACAGGGCAAACACCGGGGAGCTGTTTTTT,CASSPRDRANTGELFF
-,TRBJ2-5,TRBV30,-,TGTGCCTGGAGCCCCGCGATGGGGACCCAGTACTTC,CAWSPAMGTQYF
TRBD1,TRBJ2-2,TRBV11-2,-,TGTGCCAGCAGCCAATCCCCCGGGACAGGGGACACCGGGGAGCTGTTTTTT,CASSQSPGTGDTGELFF
TRBD2,TRBJ2-1,TRBV4-3,-,TGCGCCAGCAGCCAAGATCCTAGCGGTATTTACAATGAGCAGTTCTTC,CASSQDPSGIYNEQFF
-,TRBJ1-1,TRBV27,-,TGTGCCAGCAGTTTATTTGGGGGGATGAACACTGAAGCTTTCTTT,CASSLFGGMNTEAFF
-,TRBJ1-2,TRBV19,-,TGTGCCAGTAGTATATCGGGAGCAACCTATGGCTACACCTTC,CASSISGATYGYTF
TRBD1,TRBJ2-5,TRBV5-1,-,TGCGCCAGCAGCGTTGGACAGGTTGAAGGGGAGACCCAGTACTTC,CASSVGQVEGETQYF
-,TRBJ2-2,TRBV5-1,-,TGCGCCAGCAGCTTGGCGGGGACCACCGGGGAGCTGTTTTTT,CASSLAGTTGELFF
-,TRBJ1-1,TRBV19,-,TGTGCCAGTAGTATGGTAGAAGGGGCGTACACTGAAGCTTTCTTT,CASSMVEGAYTEAFF